These T cell receptor beta chains were read from a single sample in a study of blood T cell repertoires in COVID-19. Libraries were prepared by immunoSEQ multiplex PCR; TCRdb keeps only in-frame clonotypes and omits some of them. This sample has about 140,000 clones, with around nine tenths found just once. Sequenced: peripheral blood. The receptors were gathered from a human donor in a cohort sampled during active COVID-19. Both conserved end residues are part of each CDR3. D genes are given only for firm matches. The listing skips clone size in some rows; elsewhere it reads once, few, many or a size class.

V gene	CDR3 length	clone size	D gene	J gene	CDR3 protein	CDR3 DNA
TRBV4-1	13	.	.	TRBJ2-1	CASSLGTANEQFF	TGCGCCAGCAGCCTCGGGACTGCCAATGAGCAGTTCTTC
TRBV5-4	13	once	.	TRBJ1-2	CASSLEEGRGSTF	TGTGCCAGCAGCTTGGAAGAAGGAAGGGGGTCCACCTTC
TRBV7-9	12	.	.	TRBJ1-2	CASSHDRFGYTF	TGTGCCAGCAGCCACGACAGGTTCGGCTACACCTTC
TRBV7-9	14	.	.	TRBJ1-5	CASSYGGSNQPQHF	TGTGCCAGCAGCTACGGGGGGAGCAATCAGCCCCAGCATTTT
TRBV7-3	15	.	.	TRBJ2-2	CASSLTTANTGELFF	TGTGCCAGCAGTTTGACGACAGCGAACACCGGGGAGCTGTTTTTT
TRBV9	16	.	.	TRBJ2-3	CASSVNQGTGTDTQYF	TGTGCCAGCAGCGTGAACCAGGGTACCGGCACAGATACGCAGTATTTT
TRBV5-1	15	.	TRBD2	TRBJ2-7	CASSLAWDYHYEQYF	TGCGCCAGCAGCTTGGCCTGGGACTACCACTACGAGCAGTACTTC
TRBV27	14	.	.	TRBJ1-6	CASSFGQINSPLHF	TGTGCCAGCAGTTTTGGACAGATAAATTCACCCCTCCACTTT
TRBV29-1	13	.	TRBD2	TRBJ2-1	CSVVGLLISEQFF	TGCAGCGTTGTGGGACTACTTATTAGTGAGCAGTTCTTC
TRBV4-1	16	.	TRBD2	TRBJ2-3	CASSPRERGRTDTQYF	TGCGCCAGCAGCCCCCGGGAGCGGGGGCGCACAGATACGCAGTATTTT
TRBV21-1	17	.	.	TRBJ2-7	CASSAGLAGSPFYEQYF	TGTGCCAGCAGCGCGGGACTAGCGGGTTCTCCCTTCTACGAGCAGTACTTC
TRBV18	15	.	TRBD1	TRBJ1-2	CASSLRTGDKNGYTF	TGTGCCAGCTCACTCCGGACAGGAGACAAAAATGGCTACACCTTC
TRBV27	14	.	.	TRBJ1-4	CASTGGATNEKLFF	TGTGCCAGCACCGGGGGAGCAACTAATGAAAAACTGTTTTTT
TRBV5-1	18	.	TRBD2	TRBJ2-5	CASSLAVSGTRVGETQYF	TGCGCCAGCAGCTTGGCGGTTAGCGGGACCCGAGTGGGAGAGACCCAGTACTTC
TRBV6-4	14	.	TRBD2	TRBJ2-3	CASSAAGGQDTQYF	TGTGCCAGCAGTGCCGCGGGGGGGCAAGATACGCAGTATTTT
TRBV5-6	16	once	TRBD2	TRBJ2-5	CASSLVDREGSETQYF	TGTGCCAGCAGCTTGGTCGATCGGGAGGGCAGCGAGACCCAGTACTTC
TRBV20-1	11	.	TRBD1	TRBJ2-4	CSAQDRAIQYF	TGCAGTGCGCAGGACAGGGCCATTCAGTACTTC
TRBV19	16	.	.	TRBJ1-5	CASSIQWTSGNQPQHF	TGTGCCAGTAGTATACAATGGACATCCGGCAATCAGCCCCAGCATTTT
TRBV4-2	16	.	TRBD1	TRBJ1-5	CASSQDPDRVYQPQHF	TGTGCCAGCAGCCAAGATCCGGACAGGGTGTATCAGCCCCAGCATTTT
TRBV19	15	.	.	TRBJ2-1	CASSILGGGRNEQFF	TGTGCCAGTAGTATTTTGGGGGGGGGCCGGAATGAGCAGTTCTTC
TRBV11-2	15	.	.	TRBJ2-5	CASSFRRGGEETQYF	TGTGCCAGCAGCTTCCGGAGGGGGGGGGAAGAGACCCAGTACTTC
TRBV5-1	16	.	TRBD2	TRBJ2-3	CASSPLLARGADTQYF	TGCGCCAGCAGCCCATTACTAGCGAGGGGCGCAGATACGCAGTATTTT
TRBV4-1	16	.	TRBD2	TRBJ2-5	CASSPRGISSQETQYF	TGCGCCAGCAGCCCGCGGGGGATCAGCAGCCAAGAGACCCAGTACTTC
TRBV12-3/TRBV12-4	12	.	.	TRBJ2-1	CASSDDGVGQFF	TGTGCCAGCAGTGACGACGGGGTAGGGCAGTTCTTC
TRBV18	13	.	.	TRBJ2-3	CASSPPLTDTQYF	TGTGCCAGCTCACCCCCACTCACAGATACGCAGTATTTT
TRBV3-1/TRBV3-2	15	.	TRBD2	TRBJ2-5	CASSESPAGLETQYF	TGTGCCAGCAGCGAGAGCCCAGCGGGGCTAGAGACCCAGTACTTC
TRBV3-1/TRBV3-2	13	.	.	TRBJ2-7	CASSDGPPYEQCF	TGTGCCAGCAGCGATGGGCCCCCCTACGAGCAGTGCTTC
TRBV7-9	14	.	.	TRBJ2-7	CASSRRANSYEQYF	TGTGCCAGCAGCCGGAGGGCCAATTCCTACGAGCAGTACTTC
TRBV5-6	12	few	.	TRBJ1-5	CASSFWEQPQHF	TGTGCCAGCAGCTTTTGGGAGCAGCCCCAGCATTTT
TRBV19	15	.	TRBD1	TRBJ2-1	CASRQPGQGADEQFF	TGTGCCAGTAGGCAACCGGGACAGGGGGCCGATGAGCAGTTCTTC
TRBV5-1	17	.	.	TRBJ2-1	CASSFIGTGGVYNEQFF	TGCGCCAGCAGCTTTATCGGGACGGGGGGCGTATACAATGAGCAGTTCTTC
TRBV27	17	.	TRBD2	TRBJ2-1	CASSFFSAGGSYNEQFF	TGTGCCAGCAGTTTCTTTTCAGCGGGGGGCTCCTACAATGAGCAGTTCTTC
TRBV10-3	14	.	TRBD1	TRBJ1-6	CAISSGGWNSPLHF	TGTGCCATCAGCTCAGGGGGATGGAATTCACCCCTCCACTTT
TRBV9	13	.	TRBD1	TRBJ1-2	CASSGDSNYGYTF	TGTGCCAGCAGCGGGGACAGCAACTATGGCTACACCTTC
TRBV27	13	.	.	TRBJ2-3	CASIPTSKDTQYF	TGTGCCAGCATCCCGACAAGCAAAGATACGCAGTATTTT
TRBV19	17	once	TRBD1	TRBJ1-1	CASSIRPLGQGSTEAFF	TGTGCCAGTAGTATACGACCTCTAGGACAGGGGAGCACTGAAGCTTTCTTT
TRBV12-3/TRBV12-4	13	once	.	TRBJ2-2	CAIERVFTGELFF	TGTGCCATAGAGAGGGTATTTACCGGGGAGCTGTTTTTT
TRBV28	14	.	.	TRBJ1-3	CASSPGAVVNTIYF	TGTGCCAGCAGCCCAGGGGCGGTGGTGAACACCATATATTTT
TRBV7-2	16	few	TRBD2	TRBJ2-5	CASSFQGSGRGETQYF	TGTGCCAGCAGCTTCCAAGGAAGCGGGAGGGGGGAGACCCAGTACTTC
TRBV11-2	14	.	.	TRBJ1-1	CASSFQGSGTEAFF	TGTGCCAGCAGCTTTCAGGGCTCCGGCACTGAAGCTTTCTTT
TRBV9	13	.	TRBD2	TRBJ2-1	CASSVGLASEQFF	TGTGCCAGCAGCGTCGGACTAGCGAGTGAGCAGTTCTTC
TRBV3-1/TRBV3-2	11	.	TRBD1	TRBJ1-1	CASSLGQRAFF	TGTGCCAGCAGCCTGGGACAGAGAGCTTTCTTT
TRBV28	12	.	.	TRBJ2-3	CAIDSDTDTQYF	TGTGCCATCGACAGTGACACAGATACGCAGTATTTT
TRBV3-1/TRBV3-2	15	.	.	TRBJ1-1	CASSRQGQGGTEAFF	TGTGCCAGCAGCCGCCAGGGGCAGGGCGGCACTGAAGCTTTCTTT
TRBV18	13	.	.	TRBJ1-2	CASQNRDNYGYTF	TGTGCCAGCCAAAACAGGGATAACTATGGCTACACCTTC
TRBV30	14	.	TRBD1	TRBJ2-7	CAWSLGQGALEQYF	TGTGCCTGGAGCCTGGGACAGGGGGCGCTTGAGCAGTACTTC
TRBV2	14	.	.	TRBJ1-4	CASMQDSSNEKLFF	TGTGCCAGCATGCAGGACTCATCTAATGAAAAACTGTTTTTT
TRBV29-1	15	.	TRBD2	TRBJ2-5	CSVEGTSGVLETQYF	TGCAGCGTCGAAGGGACTAGCGGGGTTCTGGAGACCCAGTACTTC
TRBV11-2	17	once	TRBD2	TRBJ2-3	CASSYQRGGRRTDTQYF	TGTGCCAGCAGCTATCAGCGGGGGGGCCGTCGCACAGATACGCAGTATTTT
TRBV5-1	14	.	.	TRBJ2-7	CASTAEGKPYEQYF	TGCGCCAGCACCGCGGAGGGAAAGCCGTACGAGCAGTACTTC
TRBV7-9	13	.	.	TRBJ1-1	CASSLGQNTEAFF	TGTGCCAGCAGCTTAGGGCAGAACACTGAAGCTTTCTTT
TRBV30	15	.	.	TRBJ1-2	CAWSSPGRGQYGYTF	TGTGCCTGGAGCTCACCGGGGAGGGGCCAATATGGCTACACCTTC